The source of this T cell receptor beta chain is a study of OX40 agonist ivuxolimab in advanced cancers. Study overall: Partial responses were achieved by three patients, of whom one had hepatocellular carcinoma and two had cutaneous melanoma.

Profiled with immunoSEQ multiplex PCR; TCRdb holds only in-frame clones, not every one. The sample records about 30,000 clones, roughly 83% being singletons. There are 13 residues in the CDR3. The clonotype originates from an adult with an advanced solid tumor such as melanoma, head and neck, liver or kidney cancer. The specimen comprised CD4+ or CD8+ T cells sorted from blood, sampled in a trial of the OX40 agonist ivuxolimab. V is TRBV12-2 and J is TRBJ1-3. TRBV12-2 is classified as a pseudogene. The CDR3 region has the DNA TGTGCAAGTCGCGGGTTGTCTGGAAACACCATATATTTT. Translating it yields CASRGLSGNTIYF.